This entry features one TCR beta chain sequence. Relying on iRepertoire HTBI primers and Arm-PCR of CDR3 regions, the team built TCR beta libraries. TCRdb independently ran MiXCR on the multiplex PCR reads; one entry per CDR3 protein. The table includes roughly 430,000 distinct CDR3 sequences, 21% detected once. This record comes from a study of regulatory T cells in long-lasting Graves disease. As to time point: persistent/refractory GD, antithyroid drugs over 5 years with positive TRAb. Scientists built the TCR library using RNA that was extracted from PBMCs. Diagnosing Graves' disease relied on the American Thyroid Association guidelines. The starting material was peripheral blood mononuclear cells (PBMCs), obtained when the disease was refractory, from a patient treated with antithyroid drugs. This clonotype was sampled from a female donor with Graves disease.

This chain's CDR3 is CASSLASSTDTQYF. CDR3 DNA sequence: TGCGCCAGCAGCTTGGCCTCCTCCACAGATACGCAGTATTTT. The rearrangement links TRBV5-1 to TRBJ2-3; D remains unclear. Germline CDR1 is SGHRS and CDR2 is YFSETQ. Deletions cut 0 bases from V and 2 bases from J, with 7 bases between. This CDR3 contains 14 residues.